Shown below are 25 T cell receptor beta chains from a single sample sequenced in a study of early T cells in non-severe SARS-CoV-2 infection (dated by TCRdb to the early 2020s). The protocol used for the library was 5' RACE. The listed sequencing device is NextSeq 500. TCRdb reprocessing: public reads trimmed at Q25 with fastp, clones called with MiXCR, in-frame beta chains kept. Each record represents a unique CDR3 protein, reported with the most common genes and DNA among its rows. Counted in this sample were about 54,000 distinct CDR3 sequences; roughly 8% of them appeared once. The ten largest clones take up over 9.5% of the sample. The material sequenced was whole blood, taken at baseline. These receptors were taken from an adult who was a healthcare worker with PCR-confirmed SARS-CoV-2 infection or an uninfected control (not recorded which).

This clonotype was seen only a few times. The V and J genes are TRBV7-9 and TRBJ2-7; the D is unclear. Per the germline V gene, CDR1 is SEHNR and CDR2 is FQNEAQ (reference sequence). The CDR3 contains 14 residues. The V end was cut by 1 base, the J end by 3 bases, with 10 bases between. The CDR3 is CASSLGGRFYEQYF. The CDR3 DNA reads as TGTGCCAGCAGCTTAGGGGGTCGCTTCTACGAGCAGTACTTC. Complete variable domain (other parts from reference TRBV7-9 and TRBJ2-7): DTGVSQNPRHKITKRGQNVTFRCDPISEHNRLYWYRQTLGQGPEFLTYFQNEAQLEKSRLLSDRFSAERPKGSFSTLEIQRTEQGDSAMYLCASSLGGRFYEQYFGPGTRLTVT.

The J gene is TRBJ2-1, the V gene TRBV5-1; 9 bases align to TRBD1. The J segment lost 9 bases and the V segment lost 5 bases, leaving 21 bases of the junction unmatched. CDR1 SGHRS and CDR2 YFSETQ come from the germline V gene. CDR3 length: 18 amino acids. CDR3 region: CASSPRQGGPTGMGEQFF. The CDR3 coding sequence is TGCGCCAGCAGTCCGCGACAGGGGGGACCCACGGGAATGGGTGAGCAGTTCTTC.

Ten or more counts support this clonotype. The V and J genes are TRBV28 and TRBJ2-7; D gene unclear. The CDR3 sequence is 16 residues long. Trimming stripped 2 bases from V and 3 bases from J, with 17 bases between. The germline CDR1 and CDR2 sequences are MDHEN and SYDVKM. The CDR3 nucleotides read TGTGCCAGCAGTTTAATCGACCGACCCGAGATCTACGAGCAGTACTTC. Translation: CASSLIDRPEIYEQYF. The variable domain in full, with the rest retrieved from reference TRBV28 and TRBJ2-7, is DVKVTQSSRYLVKRTGEKVFLECVQDMDHENMFWYRQDPGLGLRLIYFSYDVKMKEKGDIPEGYSVSREKKERFSLILESASTNQTSMYLCASSLIDRPEIYEQYFGPGTRLTVT.

CDR3 sequence (DNA): TGTGCCAGCAGGCCAGCGGGAGGAACAGATACGCAGTATTTT. This encodes CASRPAGGTDTQYF. The chain combines TRBV21-1 with TRBJ2-3; the tabulated D call, TRBD2, remains unverified against the DNA. TRBV21-1 is annotated as a pseudogene. The CDR3 is made up of 14 amino acids.

The table lists this clonotype with many counts. V and J are TRBV12-3 or TRBV12-4 and TRBJ2-7, with no clear D. The length of the CDR3 is 12 residues. Trimming left V 8 bases short and J 5 bases short, with 13 bases between. The CDR3 DNA is TGTGCCAGCCAATCTAACGTCGACGAGCAGTACTTC. It specifies CASQSNVDEQYF.

The chain carries TRBV27 and TRBJ2-7; 10 bases are shared with TRBD1. V shed 7 bases and J 7 bases; nucleotides not matched to a gene: 13. Germline CDR1 MNHEY, CDR2 SMNVEV (reference sequence). CDR3 size: 15 residues. In DNA, the CDR3 is TGTGCCAGCAATTCTGTGACAGGGGGCACGGGAGAGCAGTACTTC. Residues: CASNSVTGGTGEQYF.

This clonotype was seen more than once but under ten times. This sequence joins TRBV12-3 or TRBV12-4 and TRBJ2-2; the D gene is possibly TRBD2 (6 bases). The CDR3 covers 17 residues. V shed 3 bases and J shed 4 bases, with 18 bases lying between them. CDR3 loop: CASSFGGNTFSTGELFF. CDR3 in DNA: TGTGCCAGCAGTTTCGGGGGTAATACTTTTAGCACCGGGGAGCTGTTTTTT.

This clonotype was detected many times. The chain employs TRBV7-9 and TRBJ2-2; D uncertain. The CDR3 extends over 14 amino acids. Deletions cut 2 bases from V and 1 base from J, with 5 bases between. Germline V lookup: CDR1 SEHNR, CDR2 FQNEAQ (reference sequence). The CDR3 sequence: CASSLRENTGELFF. The CDR3 DNA sequence: TGTGCCAGCAGCTTACGCGAGAACACCGGGGAGCTGTTTTTT.

This clonotype appeared many times. This chain links TRBV7-8 with TRBJ1-6; 7 positions match TRBD1. Germline V gene sequence: CDR1 SGHVS, CDR2 FQNEAQ. The CDR3 runs 15 residues. Trimming at V came to 5 bases and at J to 9 bases, leaving 10 bases not matched to a gene. CDR3 nucleotide sequence: TGTGCCAGCAGCCTCTCGACAGGGCTCGCTTCACCCCTCCACTTT. Translated: CASSLSTGLASPLHF.

The chain joins TRBV18 to TRBJ2-1, with 7 bases that match TRBD2. The CDR3 loop spans 19 amino acids. V was clipped by 6 bases and J by 1 base; unmatched bases: 18. CDR1 KGHSH and CDR2 LQKENI come from the germline V gene. Written as DNA, the CDR3 is TGTGCCAGCTCTCGGGGAGGGGTCAGCGTCCTGAGTTCCTACAATGAGCAGTTCTTC. The encoded protein is CASSRGGVSVLSSYNEQFF.

In this sample, this clonotype turned up a few times. The chain employs TRBV30 and TRBJ1-5, with 7 nucleotides matching TRBD1. The ends lost 1 base at V and 4 bases at J; junction bases unmatched: 7. From germline, CDR1 is GTSNPN and CDR2 SVGIG (reference sequence). The CDR3 sequence is 15 residues long. CDR3 region: CAWSERGQMNQPQHF. The CDR3 coding sequence is TGTGCCTGGAGTGAGAGGGGACAGATGAATCAGCCCCAGCATTTT.

This clonotype appeared a few times. The rearrangement links TRBV7-9 to TRBJ2-3; TRBD2 matches at 15 bases. After removal of 5 bases from V and 2 bases from J, the junction contained 5 bases not matched to a gene. CDR1 and CDR2 (germline): SEHNR, FQNEAQ (reference sequence). CDR3 length equals 17 residues. This CDR3 reads CASSPRTSGRATDTQYF. In nucleotides, the CDR3 is TGTGCCAGCAGCCCCCGGACTAGCGGGAGGGCCACAGATACGCAGTATTTT.

This chain links TRBV5-1 with TRBJ2-1; no clear D gene. Per the germline V gene, CDR1 is SGHRS and CDR2 is YFSETQ. CDR3 length: 13 residues. Trimming took 2 bases from V and 6 from J, leaving 9 bases between them. The CDR3 DNA follows: TGCGCCAGCAGCTTTGGCCCACCCAATGAGCAGTTCTTC. It is translated as CASSFGPPNEQFF.

J is TRBJ2-7 and V is TRBV19; tentatively, D is TRBD2 (6 bases). This CDR3 has 14 residues. Germline V gene lookup returns CDR1 LNHDA and CDR2 SQIVND (reference sequence). V lost 8 bases and J 3 bases, leaving 17 bases between the germline ends. Written as DNA, the CDR3 is TGTGCCAGTCCCCAGCGGAGGGGTAGCTACGAGCAGTACTTC. Translating it yields CASPQRRGSYEQYF.

The sample holds many counts of this clonotype. This chain uses TRBV11-2 with TRBJ1-6; D gene ambiguous. V gave up 3 bases and J gave up 8 bases, with 17 bases separating them. The CDR3 runs 16 residues. The V gene's germline CDR1 is SGHAT and CDR2 FQNNGV. The CDR3 protein is CASSFSWTVGHSPLHF. The CDR3 DNA reads as TGTGCCAGCAGCTTTTCCTGGACGGTCGGTCATTCACCCCTCCACTTT.

This clonotype has ten or more counts. This chain uses TRBV3-1 with TRBJ2-1; no clear D gene. The CDR3 has 15 residues. Trimming took off 1 base at V and 7 bases at J, with 14 bases between the two ends. Per the germline V gene, CDR1 is LGHDT and CDR2 is YNNKEL (reference sequence). CDR3 in amino acids: CASSQGAGPKNEQFF. In DNA, the CDR3 is TGTGCCAGCAGCCAAGGCGCCGGGCCTAAGAATGAGCAGTTCTTC.

J is TRBJ2-3 and V is TRBV9; 11 bases are shared with TRBD2. CDR3 length equals 16 residues. Germline CDR1 is SGDLS and CDR2 is YYNGEE. The V and J ends lost 4 bases and 2 bases, in that order; junction bases with no gene match: 6. CDR3 in DNA: TGTGCCAGCAGCTTGAGACTAGCGGGACCCACAGATACGCAGTATTTT. Encoded protein: CASSLRLAGPTDTQYF.

This clonotype was seen a few times. V gene TRBV9 combines with J gene TRBJ2-1; 9 nucleotides agree with TRBD1. After removal of 0 bases from V and 6 bases from J, the junction contained 10 bases not matched to a gene. From germline, CDR1 is SGDLS and CDR2 YYNGEE. The length of the CDR3 is 17 residues. The CDR3 here is CASSVGVWTGVSNEQFF. CDR3 coding DNA: TGTGCCAGCAGCGTAGGTGTCTGGACAGGGGTTAGCAATGAGCAGTTCTTC. Full variable domain (rest looked up from reference TRBV9 and TRBJ2-1): DSGVTQTPKHLITATGQRVTLRCSPRSGDLSVYWYQQSLDQGLQFLIQYYNGEERAKGNILERFSAQQFPDLHSELNLSSLELGDSALYFCASSVGVWTGVSNEQFFGPGTRLTVL.

This clonotype was seen only a few times. The V and J genes are TRBV28 and TRBJ2-7; D is possibly TRBD1 or TRBD2 (5 bases each). Germline V gene sequence: CDR1 MDHEN, CDR2 SYDVKM. The germline V and J ends were trimmed by 6 bases and 3 bases, with 15 bases remaining between them. The CDR3 is made up of 14 amino acids. The CDR3 sequence: CASRGVRGDYEQYF. Here the CDR3 DNA reads TGTGCCAGCAGGGGGGTGAGGGGCGACTACGAGCAGTACTTC.

This clonotype has only a few counts. The V gene is TRBV7-9, the J gene TRBJ2-7; D is unresolved. Germline V gene lookup returns CDR1 SEHNR and CDR2 FQNEAQ (reference sequence). This CDR3 spans 12 amino acids. Trimming stripped 1 base from V and 4 bases from J, with 5 bases between. This CDR3 is CASSLDPYEQYF. For the CDR3, the DNA is TGTGCCAGCAGCTTAGATCCATACGAGCAGTACTTC.

This clonotype was seen ten or more times. The J gene is TRBJ2-1, the V gene TRBV9, with no clear D. CDR1 is SGDLS, CDR2 YYNGEE, per germline. The CDR3 is 15 amino acids. Trimming removed 0 bases from V and 4 bases from J, with 11 bases in between. The CDR3 loop reads CASSVGVGTYNEQFF. DNA of the CDR3: TGTGCCAGCAGCGTAGGCGTAGGAACTTACAATGAGCAGTTCTTC.

This clonotype occurred a few times. This chain links TRBV5-4 with TRBJ2-3, with 8 positions matching TRBD2. This CDR3 has 16 residues. CDR1 is SGHNT and CDR2 is YYREEE in the germline V gene (reference sequence). The ends lost 3 bases at V and 5 bases at J; junction bases unmatched: 11. The CDR3 spells CASSSYSGSGKDTQYF. Written as DNA, the CDR3 is TGTGCCAGCAGCTCTTACAGCGGGAGCGGGAAAGATACGCAGTATTTT.

This clonotype has more than one count but fewer than ten. This rearrangement joins TRBV2 to TRBJ1-6; 9 bases fit TRBD1. This CDR3 has 16 amino acids. Germline-derived CDR1 and CDR2 are SNHLY and FYNNEI. J was trimmed by 3 bases and V by 6 bases; bases with no gene match: 6. CDR3 region: CASSGTGRGYNSPLHF. The CDR3 DNA reads TGTGCCAGCAGCGGGACAGGGAGGGGCTATAATTCACCCCTCCACTTT.

This clonotype was observed at least ten times. The V and J genes are TRBV12-5 and TRBJ2-1; weak D call: TRBD2 (5 bases). Germline V CDR1 and CDR2: LGHNT, FRNRAP. This CDR3 is built from 13 residues. V shed 5 bases and J shed 4 bases, with 9 bases lying between them. CDR3 amino acids: CASGTGVYNEQFF. CDR3 DNA sequence: TGTGCTAGTGGTACCGGGGTGTACAATGAGCAGTTCTTC.

V is TRBV4-3 and J is TRBJ1-5; 12 nucleotides match TRBD1. Germline trimming cut 0 bases from V and 7 bases from J; bases unmatched to any gene: 7. The CDR3 length is 17 residues. Germline V CDR1 and CDR2: LGHNA, YSLEER. The chain's CDR3 is CASSQDWGTGGIQPQHF. The CDR3 DNA reads as TGCGCCAGCAGCCAAGATTGGGGGACAGGGGGCATCCAGCCCCAGCATTTT.